This TCR beta chain came from a study of CD8+ T cells in alopecia areata. Study-wide background: Treated patients swallowed 5 to 10 mg of oral tofacitinib twice daily. Patients in the study were on tofacitinib for 6 to 18 months, then off it for 6 months.

The CDR3 is made up of 15 amino acids. The junction had 9 bases not matched to a gene; V was cut back by 4 bases and J by 4 bases. Germline lookup yields CDR1 LGHNA and CDR2 YSLEER. RNA extraction was followed by reverse transcription into cDNA, which acted as the sequencing template. The data were produced by immunoSEQ multiplex PCR, yet TCRdb's version contains in-frame clones alone and is incomplete. Of approximately 12,000 clones in the sample, 50% to 70% are singletons; the top ten hold over 11%. The study team obtained lesional scalp punch biopsies and peripheral blood from alopecia areata patients.

The V gene is TRBV4-3, the J gene TRBJ2-7, with 8 nucleotides matching TRBD1. This TCR was recovered from a human donor with alopecia areata. Sequences were obtained from skin. The chain's CDR3 is CASSLFTGDRYEQYF. The CDR3 DNA reads as TGCGCCAGCAGCCTTTTCACAGGGGACAGGTACGAGCAGTACTTC.